The text below deals with one T cell receptor (beta chain). Under the authors' procedure: Estimation of nucleated cell counts was performed using reference gene primer amplification. Libraries were prepared by immunoSEQ multiplex PCR; TCRdb keeps only in-frame clonotypes and omits some of them. D and trimming were read from the DNA, whereas the V and J calls and clone size are those reported in that table. The table lists under 200,000 clones, roughly 85% of them singletons. These data come from a study of blood T cell repertoires in COVID-19. The V gene lost 7 bases and the J gene lost 2 bases, with 18 bases spanning the gap. Germline loops: CDR1 LNHDA, CDR2 SQIVND (reference sequence). This CDR3 has 16 residues.

The clonotype was recovered from a man in his 60s with active or convalescent COVID-19. The chain combines TRBV19 with TRBJ1-3; D uncertain. The sample comprised peripheral blood. The CDR3 loop is CASKAGKADAGNTIYF. CDR3 bases: TGTGCCAGTAAGGCCGGGAAGGCAGATGCTGGAAACACCATATATTTT.